This TCR beta chain was sequenced in a study of blood T cell repertoires in COVID-19. Overall study context: Samples came from the United States, Italy and Spain, spanning acute and convalescent COVID-19.

Assay: immunoSEQ multiplex PCR; the TCRdb copy retains only in-frame clones and omits some. The sample carries under 450,000 clones, more than 85% recorded once. This CDR3 contains 14 residues. The V end lost 7 bases, the J end lost 6 bases, and 22 bases lay between the germline ends. The germline V gene encodes CDR1 SQVTM and CDR2 ANQGSEA. Participant ages covered about 18 to 89 years across around 22 US areas. Someone with COVID-19 had been met by exposed participants within 2 weeks before study entry. The chain employs TRBV29-1 and TRBJ2-7; D may be TRBD2 (5 bases). Input material: PBMCs or T cells enriched from blood (not recorded which). This TCR was sampled from a woman aged 35 to 49 who had been exposed to COVID-19. The CDR3 region is CSASLRVGKGEQYF. CDR3 coding DNA: TGCAGCGCGTCGCTGCGGGTCGGGAAGGGCGAGCAGTACTTC.